This T cell receptor (beta chain) was profiled in a study of T cell responses to AZD1222 COVID-19 vaccine. There are 17 residues in the CDR3. CDR1 LGHNA and CDR2 YSLEER come from the germline V gene. V was trimmed by 0 bases and J by 5 bases, leaving 17 bases between them. The protocol was immunoSEQ multiplex PCR, while the TCRdb copy is restricted to in-frame clones and leaves out a portion. The sample yields about 160,000 clones, approximately 91% seen once. Study-level points and caveats: Increases in Spike-specific TCR breadth and depth were seen after two AZD1222 doses. Without day 14 samples, only post-peak T cell repertoires were studied. Close to half of all spike-specific TCRs reportedly target regions of the variants that are unmutated.

Remarks on this clone: Its cognate antigen is unknown.

The sequence was obtained from an adult in good health. The chain links TRBV4-3 to TRBJ2-1, with D perhaps TRBD2 (7 bases). The sample was peripheral blood, taken on day 0 of AZD1222 vaccination. The CDR3 is CASSQEITRGTNNEQFF. The DNA of the CDR3 is TGCGCCAGCAGCCAAGAAATTACGAGGGGGACTAACAATGAGCAGTTCTTC.